The 23 T cell receptor beta chains below were found in one sample sequenced in a study of cytomegalovirus exposure and HLA in healthy donors. PCR employed 60 Vbeta and 13 Jbeta primers. TCRdb's table, derived via immunoSEQ multiplex PCR, lists solely in-frame clones and lacks some. The sample has around 150,000 clones; around 76% are singletons. The sample taken for sequencing was PBMCs. The receptors originated from a man aged 35 to 55 in good health and CMV-seropositive.

The chain has TRBV5-1 and TRBJ1-1; D remains unclear. Germline values: CDR1 SGHRS, CDR2 YFSETQ. This CDR3 has 13 residues. Trimming cost V 4 bases and J 5 bases, with 12 bases left between them. The CDR3 here is CASSRDWDTEAFF. The CDR3 region has the DNA TGCGCCAGCAGCCGGGATTGGGATACTGAAGCTTTCTTT. Supplemented by reference TRBV5-1 and TRBJ1-1, the full variable domain reads KAGVTQTPRYLIKTRGQQVTLSCSPISGHRSVSWYQQTPGQGLQFLFEYFSETQRNKGNFPGRFSGRQFSNSRSEMNVSTLELGDSALYLCASSRDWDTEAFFGQGTRLTVV.

V usage is TRBV7-2 and J usage is TRBJ1-3; D is ambiguous. Germline lookup yields CDR1 SGHTA and CDR2 FQGNSA. V was trimmed by 2 bases and J by 6 bases, leaving 11 bases between them. This CDR3 spans 14 amino acids. For the CDR3, the DNA is TGTGCCAGCAGCTTACGAGGGTCAGTAAACACCATATATTTT. Encoded protein: CASSLRGSVNTIYF.

J is TRBJ1-4 and V is TRBV5-1; no reliable D call. The CDR3 loop spans 16 amino acids. CDR1 SGHRS and CDR2 YFSETQ come from the germline V gene. V was trimmed by 3 bases and J by 0 bases, leaving 12 bases between them. CDR3 in DNA: TGCGCCAGCAGCTCAGCGCCGATTGCAACTAATGAAAAACTGTTTTTT. Residues: CASSSAPIATNEKLFF.

The CDR3 sequence is CASGHRQVSYNEQFF. The CDR3 DNA reads as TGTGCTAGTGGCCATCGACAGGTCTCCTACAATGAGCAGTTCTTC. V is TRBV12-5 and J is TRBJ2-1, with D possibly matching TRBD1 (6 bases). Deletions cut 6 bases from V and 0 bases from J, with 12 bases between. Germline CDR1 reads LGHNT; CDR2 reads FRNRAP. The CDR3 loop spans 15 amino acids.

This clone occurred once. The J gene is TRBJ2-7, the V gene TRBV5-5; 12 bases map to TRBD2. The germline CDR1 and CDR2 sequences are SGHKS and YYEKEE (reference sequence). The CDR3 has 15 residues. Germline trimming cut 3 bases from V and 7 bases from J; bases unmatched to any gene: 8. CDR3 loop: CASSSVTSGGEEQYF. The CDR3, as DNA: TGTGCCAGCAGCTCTGTGACTAGCGGGGGCGAAGAGCAGTACTTC. Together with reference TRBV5-5 and TRBJ2-7, the CDR3 gives the full variable domain: DAGVTQSPTHLIKTRGQQVTLRCSPISGHKSVSWYQQVLGQGPQFIFQYYEKEERGRGNFPDRFSARQFPNYSSELNVNALLLGDSALYLCASSSVTSGGEEQYFGPGTRLTVT.

The rearrangement uses TRBV6-5 and TRBJ1-5; D uncertain. CDR3 length: 15 residues. Trimming took 1 base from V and 6 from J, leaving 13 bases between them. Germline CDR1 reads MNHEY; CDR2 reads SVGAGI. The CDR3 spells CASSYYRSGGQPQHF. The CDR3 region has the DNA TGTGCCAGCAGTTACTATAGATCCGGTGGTCAGCCCCAGCATTTT.

The chain joins TRBV5-1 to TRBJ2-7; 9 bases match TRBD2. CDR3 length equals 14 residues. Trimming at V came to 5 bases and at J to 5 bases, leaving 8 bases not matched to a gene. The germline CDR1 and CDR2 sequences are SGHRS and YFSETQ. DNA for the CDR3: TGCGCCAGCAGGGGCGGGGGGGCCAAGGACGAGCAGTACTTC. Protein: CASRGGGAKDEQYF.

This chain uses TRBV7-2 with TRBJ2-2; 12 bases match TRBD1. Per germline, CDR1 SGHTA and CDR2 FQGNSA. This CDR3 comprises 17 residues. Trimming removed 3 bases from V and 7 bases from J; junction bases left unmatched: 9. Written as DNA, the CDR3 is TGTGCCAGCAGCTTTCTCCGGGACAGGGGGCCTCGCGGGGAGCTGTTTTTT. This encodes CASSFLRDRGPRGELFF.

The chain recombines TRBV6-5 with TRBJ2-7, with TRBD1 matching 9 bases. The junction had 7 bases not matched to a gene; V was cut back by 7 bases and J by 3 bases. This CDR3 is built from 14 residues. The germline V gene has CDR1 MNHEY and CDR2 SVGAGI. CDR3 loop: CASTQTGGSYEQYF. CDR3 coding DNA: TGTGCCAGCACCCAAACAGGGGGCAGCTACGAGCAGTACTTC.

The rearrangement joins TRBV7-3 to TRBJ1-1; D is uncertain. Germline V CDR1 and CDR2: SGHTA, FQGTGA. The CDR3 sequence is 13 residues long. Trimming removed 1 base from V and 4 bases from J, with 7 bases in between. Here the CDR3 DNA reads TGTGCCAGCAGCTTAAGGTTTAGCACTGAAGCTTTCTTT. The encoded protein is CASSLRFSTEAFF.

The rearrangement joins TRBV9 to TRBJ1-2; no definite D call. The CDR3 spans 16 residues. From germline, CDR1 is SGDLS and CDR2 YYNGEE. Trimming shortened V by 0 bases and J by 0 bases, and 12 bases separated the two germline ends. DNA of the CDR3: TGTGCCAGCAGCGTAGGAACCGCCGGAGCTAACTATGGCTACACCTTC. It is translated as CASSVGTAGANYGYTF.

This CDR3 is CASSKGQNNEKLFF. CDR3 coding DNA: TGTGCCAGCAGCAAGGGACAGAATAATGAAAAACTGTTTTTT. The chain is built from TRBV5-4 and TRBJ1-4, with 7 bases fitting TRBD1. Germline loops: CDR1 SGHNT, CDR2 YYREEE (reference sequence). There are 14 residues in the CDR3. Losses at the gene ends were 4 bases for V and 4 bases for J; bases not matched to a gene: 4.

The chain couples TRBV29-1 to TRBJ2-7, with TRBD1 identical over 7 bases. Looked up from germline, CDR1 is SQVTM and CDR2 is ANQGSEA. CDR3 length: 15 amino acids. V was pared by 7 bases and J by 0 bases, with 12 bases of the junction left unmatched. CDR3 sequence: CSEWTGGRGSYEQYF. The CDR3 nucleotides are TGCAGCGAATGGACAGGAGGACGCGGCTCCTACGAGCAGTACTTC.

In this sample, this clone turned up once. The chain combines TRBV6-1 with TRBJ1-1; 7 bases map to TRBD1. V lost 8 bases, J lost 5 bases, and 11 bases stayed unmatched. This CDR3 spans 14 amino acids. In germline, CDR1 is MNHNS, CDR2 SASEGT. CDR3 sequence: CASRSDRVGTEAFF. CDR3 bases: TGTGCCAGCCGATCCGACAGGGTTGGGACTGAAGCTTTCTTT.

This clone has a handful of counts. CDR3 DNA sequence: TGTGCCAGTAGTATAGAGGACTATCGGCCCCAGCATTTT. Amino acids: CASSIEDYRPQHF. The rearrangement uses TRBV19 and TRBJ1-5; D unresolved. The germline CDR1 and CDR2 sequences are LNHDA and SQIVND (reference sequence). Trimming removed 0 bases at V and 9 bases at J, with 9 bases between. There are 13 residues in the CDR3.

The genes are TRBV6-5 and TRBJ1-4; possibly TRBD1 for D (5 bases). Looked up from germline, CDR1 is MNHEY and CDR2 is SVGAGI. Trimming removed 5 bases from V and 8 bases from J, with 15 bases in between. The CDR3 runs 14 residues. The CDR3 is CASSQDTWGEKLFF. CDR3 nucleotide sequence: TGTGCCAGCAGTCAAGACACCTGGGGCGAAAAACTGTTTTTT.

This clone has a handful of counts. The chain joins TRBV9 to TRBJ2-7; D gene unclear. V lost 0 bases and J lost 4, with 11 bases in between. The CDR3 totals 14 residues. CDR1 SGDLS and CDR2 YYNGEE come from the germline V gene. CDR3: CASSVASDPYEQYF. DNA for the CDR3: TGTGCCAGCAGCGTAGCAAGCGACCCGTACGAGCAGTACTTC.

The V gene is TRBV7-2, the J gene TRBJ1-5; D is undetermined. The CDR3 consists of 14 residues. Germline CDR1 SGHTA, CDR2 FQGNSA. Between the trimmed V and J ends, which lost 5 bases and 2 bases, there was a span of 10 bases. The CDR3 region is CASSQTAGNQPQHF. The CDR3 DNA reads as TGTGCCAGCAGCCAAACAGCTGGCAATCAGCCCCAGCATTTT.

The chain is built from TRBV9 and TRBJ2-3, with 8 bases matching TRBD1. The CDR3 is 15 residues long. J gave up 3 bases and V 5 bases, and 8 bases lay outside the gene matches. Germline V lookup: CDR1 SGDLS, CDR2 YYNGEE. DNA for the CDR3: TGTGCCAGCAGGCAGGGGGCGGTTCCGACAGATACGCAGTATTTT. Its protein product is CASRQGAVPTDTQYF.

The genes are TRBV15 and TRBJ2-3; 10 bases line up with TRBD2. This CDR3 contains 16 residues. After removal of 2 bases from V and 2 bases from J, the junction contained 4 bases not matched to a gene. Looked up from germline, CDR1 is LNHNV and CDR2 is YYDKDF (reference sequence). Here the CDR3 reads CATSRSGGADTDTQYF. The CDR3, as DNA: TGTGCCACCAGCAGAAGCGGGGGGGCTGACACAGATACGCAGTATTTT.

The chain combines TRBV4-1 with TRBJ2-5; D perhaps matches TRBD2 (5 bases). TRBJ2-7 matches the DNA end more closely, so the J call is doubtful. From germline, CDR1 is MGHRA and CDR2 YSYEKL. The CDR3 contains 14 residues. The CDR3, as DNA: TGCGCCAGCAGCCCTGAGGGCAGAGCCTACGAGCAGTACTTC. This sequence encodes CASSPEGRAYEQYF.

The chain has TRBV7-6 and TRBJ2-7; D gene ambiguous. The CDR3 runs 16 residues. Trimming took 2 bases from V and 6 from J, leaving 20 bases between them. Germline V lookup: CDR1 SGHVS, CDR2 FNYEAQ. The CDR3 DNA is TGTGCCAGCAGCTTAAAGGTGGTCTCCGCGGCTGGCGAGCAGTACTTC. Protein: CASSLKVVSAAGEQYF.

The rearrangement joins TRBV18 to TRBJ2-7; D ambiguous. Matching the DNA end better, TRBJ2-1 makes the J call doubtful. Germline V gives CDR1 KGHSH, CDR2 LQKENI. The CDR3 length is 14 residues. CDR3 nucleotides: TGTGCCAGCTCACCACCCCACGACTCCTACGAGCAGTTCTTC. Encoded protein: CASSPPHDSYEQFF.